The 25 T cell receptor beta chains reported below all come from one sample, sequenced in a study of cytomegalovirus exposure and HLA in healthy donors. PCR involved 60 Vbeta and 13 Jbeta primers. The method was immunoSEQ multiplex PCR; TCRdb's version includes in-frame clones alone and lacks a portion of them. The sample includes roughly 150,000 clones, approximately 73% seen only once; the top ten take 5.4%. The sample comprised PBMCs. Every receptor here comes from a young woman in good health and CMV-seropositive.

The chain uses TRBV18 and TRBJ2-2, with a tentative D call TRBD2 (5 bases). CDR1 and CDR2 from the germline V gene are KGHSH and LQKENI. V dropped 5 bases and J dropped 7 bases, with 11 bases sitting between them. The CDR3 is made up of 13 amino acids. The DNA of the CDR3 is TGTGCCAGCTCAGTATCCGGAGGCGGGGAGCTGTTTTTT. Protein: CASSVSGGGELFF.

CDR3 loop: CSVEGSGGANTGELFF. In DNA, the CDR3 is TGCAGCGTTGAAGGTAGCGGGGGAGCGAACACCGGGGAGCTGTTTTTT. The rearrangement uses TRBV29-1 and TRBJ2-2; TRBD2 aligns across 9 bases. The V and J ends lost 1 base and 0 bases, in that order; junction bases with no gene match: 3. CDR1 and CDR2 (germline): SQVTM, ANQGSEA. There are 16 residues in the CDR3.

DNA for the CDR3: TGCGCCAGCAGCATACAGGGCGGGGGTACTGAAGCTTTCTTT. Its protein product is CASSIQGGGTEAFF. The chain employs TRBV5-1 and TRBJ1-1, with a possible D match to TRBD1 (6 bases). Trimming took 4 bases from V and 5 from J, leaving 15 bases between them. Looked up from germline, CDR1 is SGHRS and CDR2 is YFSETQ. CDR3 length: 14 residues.

The chain is built from TRBV4-1 and TRBJ2-5; 7 positions match TRBD2. This CDR3 has 15 residues. CDR1 is MGHRA and CDR2 is YSYEKL in the germline V gene. Trimming took 3 bases from V and 2 from J; bases not matched to a gene: 6. The CDR3 is CASSHPLAVQETQYF. For the CDR3, the DNA is TGCGCCAGCAGCCACCCCCTAGCGGTTCAAGAGACCCAGTACTTC.

Here the CDR3 reads CASSIPGSSYEQYF. In nucleotides, the CDR3 is TGTGCCAGTAGTATCCCAGGAAGCTCCTACGAGCAGTACTTC. J is TRBJ2-7 and V is TRBV19, with unresolved D. Germline V CDR1 and CDR2: LNHDA, SQIVND (reference sequence). V was cut by 3 bases and J by 0 bases, with 9 bases left in between. The CDR3 totals 14 residues.

The rearrangement uses TRBV28 and TRBJ1-1, with 9 bases matching TRBD1. The CDR3 has 13 residues. V dropped 6 bases and J dropped 2; count of bases not matched to a gene: 1. The germline gives CDR1 MDHEN, CDR2 SYDVKM. CDR3: CASRQGANTEAFF. CDR3 in DNA: TGTGCCAGCAGACAGGGGGCCAACACTGAAGCTTTCTTT.

V and J are TRBV21-1 and TRBJ2-5; the table names TRBD2, a call not compared with the DNA. TRBV21-1 is designated a pseudogene. The CDR3 loop spans 11 amino acids. CDR3 sequence (DNA): TGTGCCAGCAAGGAGCAAGAGACCCAGTACTTC. Amino acids: CASKEQETQYF.

The chain links TRBV2 to TRBJ2-7; 9 positions agree with TRBD1. Per the germline V gene, CDR1 is SNHLY and CDR2 is FYNNEI. The CDR3 sequence is 14 residues long. The J segment lost 4 bases and the V segment lost 2 bases, leaving 3 bases of the junction unmatched. The CDR3 region is CASSEKQGAYEQYF. The CDR3 DNA reads as TGTGCCAGCAGTGAAAAACAGGGGGCATACGAGCAGTACTTC.

V gene TRBV7-8 combines with J gene TRBJ2-5; TRBD2 aligns across 9 bases. The CDR3 loop spans 17 amino acids. CDR1 and CDR2 from the germline V gene are SGHVS and FQNEAQ. The J segment lost 2 bases and the V segment lost 3 bases, leaving 10 bases of the junction unmatched. The DNA for the CDR3 is TGTGCCAGCAGCTTCATGACTAGCGGAGAACTTCAAGAGACCCAGTACTTC. Translation gives CASSFMTSGELQETQYF.

The V gene is TRBV7-3, the J gene TRBJ1-1; a possible D gene is TRBD1 (5 bases). The germline V and J ends were trimmed by 4 bases and 1 base, with 7 bases remaining between them. The CDR3 covers 13 residues. Germline lookup yields CDR1 SGHTA and CDR2 FQGTGA. The CDR3 sequence is CASSSDRNTEAFF. CDR3 in DNA: TGTGCCAGCAGCTCCGACAGGAACACTGAAGCTTTCTTT. Filled out from reference TRBV7-3 and TRBJ1-1, the complete variable domain reads GAGVSQTPSNKVTEKGKYVELRCDPISGHTALYWYRQSLGQGPEFLIYFQGTGAADDSGLPNDRFFAVRPEGSVSTLKIQRTERGDSAVYLCASSSDRNTEAFFGQGTRLTVV.

The rearrangement links TRBV5-1 to TRBJ2-5, with D uncertain. The CDR3 is made up of 11 amino acids. Germline assignment: CDR1 SGHRS and CDR2 YFSETQ. V dropped 7 bases and J dropped 7 bases, with 11 bases sitting between them. The CDR3 loop reads CASSMTSTQYF. The CDR3 DNA is TGCGCCAGCTCCATGACATCGACCCAGTACTTC.

The CDR3 loop reads CASSEGIDTF. Written as DNA, the CDR3 is TGTGCCAGCAGTGAAGGTATAGACACCTTC. This chain uses TRBV6-1 with TRBJ1-2; D not resolved. Germline CDR1 MNHNS, CDR2 SASEGT. V was clipped by 1 base and J by 12 bases, with 6 bases between them. This CDR3 spans 10 amino acids.

A note on this clone: Relative to the germline gene, one junction end is altered; a read error may explain this. The J gene is TRBJ2-1, the V gene TRBV2; D perhaps matches TRBD1 (6 bases). This CDR3 has 16 amino acids. Germline V gene data show CDR1 as SNHLY and CDR2 as FYNNEI. The CDR3 bases are TGTGCCAGCAGGGAAGCGCAGGGGCTTATTTCCAATGAGCAGTTCTTC. Its protein is CASREAQGLISNEQFF.

The CDR3 sequence is CASSLGGLPYEQYF. CDR3 bases: TGTGCCAGCAGCTTGGGAGGGCTCCCCTACGAGCAGTACTTC. The chain has TRBV5-6 and TRBJ2-7; D possibly corresponds to TRBD2 (5 bases). The CDR3 has 14 residues. V was clipped by 0 bases and J by 2 bases, with 9 bases between them. Germline V CDR1 and CDR2: SGHDT, YYEEEE. Full variable domain (rest looked up from reference TRBV5-6 and TRBJ2-7): DAGVTQSPTHLIKTRGQQVTLRCSPKSGHDTVSWYQQALGQGPQFIFQYYEEEERQRGNFPDRFSGHQFPNYSSELNVNALLLGDSALYLCASSLGGLPYEQYFGPGTRLTVT.

The chain carries TRBV7-2 and TRBJ2-7; 9 positions agree with TRBD1. The ends lost 4 bases at V and 5 bases at J; junction bases unmatched: 9. CDR3 size: 15 residues. Looked up from germline, CDR1 is SGHTA and CDR2 is FQGNSA. This chain's CDR3 is CASSSGTGYTNEQYF. CDR3 bases: TGTGCCAGCAGCTCGGGGACAGGGTATACGAACGAGCAGTACTTC. Using reference TRBV7-2 and TRBJ2-7 for the parts outside the CDR3, the full variable domain is GAGVSQSPSNKVTEKGKDVELRCDPISGHTALYWYRQSLGQGLEFLIYFQGNSAPDKSGLPSDRFSAERTGGSVSTLTIQRTQQEDSAVYLCASSSGTGYTNEQYFGPGTRLTVT.

V gene TRBV7-2 combines with J gene TRBJ1-6; 7 nucleotides match TRBD1. The CDR3 totals 15 residues. With 2 bases clipped from V and 10 bases from J, the junction kept 8 bases outside the gene matches. From germline, CDR1 is SGHTA and CDR2 FQGNSA. The CDR3 spells CASSLYRGYGSPLHF. CDR3 bases: TGTGCCAGCAGCTTATACAGGGGATATGGCTCACCCCTCCACTTT.

V usage is TRBV27 and J usage is TRBJ2-3; the D gene is possibly TRBD1 (6 bases). Germline assignment: CDR1 MNHEY and CDR2 SMNVEV (reference sequence). Trimming took 7 bases from V and 3 from J, leaving 11 bases between them. CDR3 length: 13 residues. The DNA of the CDR3 is TGTGCCAGCAATAAAGGACAGACAGATACGCAGTATTTT. Translation: CASNKGQTDTQYF.

This clone turned up a few times. In DNA form, the CDR3 reads TGCGCCAGCAGCCGAACGGACAGGGTTTTTGAAAAACTGTTTTTT. It yields the protein CASSRTDRVFEKLFF. This chain connects TRBV4-3 to TRBJ1-4, with 8 bases that match TRBD1. Germline CDR1 is LGHNA and CDR2 is YSLEER. J lost 7 bases, V lost 4 bases, and 8 bases had no gene match. CDR3 length equals 15 residues.

For this clone: This sample also contains other DNA sequences that code for the same CDR3. V gene TRBV4-1 combines with J gene TRBJ2-2, with TRBD1 as a possible D gene (6 bases). Germline V gene sequence: CDR1 MGHRA, CDR2 YSYEKL. The ends were cut back, 6 bases at V and 1 base at J, with 9 bases in the middle. This CDR3 contains 14 residues. For the CDR3, the DNA is TGCGCCAGCAGTCAGACAGGGAACACCGGGGAGCTGTTTTTT. As protein: CASSQTGNTGELFF.

V gene TRBV18 combines with J gene TRBJ1-3, with TRBD1 as a possible D gene (6 bases). There are 16 residues in the CDR3. CDR1 and CDR2 from the germline V gene are KGHSH and LQKENI. Trimming shortened V by 3 bases and J by 2 bases, and 14 bases separated the two germline ends. The CDR3 protein is CASSPNRVVAGNTIYF. The CDR3 DNA is TGTGCCAGCTCACCCAACAGGGTTGTAGCTGGAAACACCATATATTTT.

This clone was detected a few times. The rearrangement uses TRBV9 and TRBJ1-5; D is unclear. Germline V gene data show CDR1 as SGDLS and CDR2 as YYNGEE. This CDR3 is built from 13 residues. V was pared by 7 bases and J by 3 bases, with 11 bases between. CDR3 region: CASSSLANQPQHF. DNA of the CDR3: TGTGCCAGCTCATCCCTGGCCAATCAGCCCCAGCATTTT.

In the case of this clone: The same CDR3 can be traced to other DNA sequences in this sample. CDR3 amino acids: CASSSTGGAFF. The CDR3 DNA sequence: TGTGCCAGCAGTTCCACCGGGGGAGCTTTCTTT. The chain employs TRBV6-5 and TRBJ1-1, with a weak D call TRBD1 (5 bases). CDR3 length: 11 amino acids. V was shortened by 4 bases and J by 10 bases, with 10 bases between the two germline ends. The germline V gene encodes CDR1 MNHEY and CDR2 SVGAGI.

V is TRBV7-2 and J is TRBJ2-5; tentative D call: TRBD2 (5 bases). The end of the DNA aligns better with TRBJ2-7, so the J call may be wrong. The germline V gene encodes CDR1 SGHTA and CDR2 FQGNSA. CDR3 length: 18 amino acids. CDR3 region: CASSPKPGIIVSSYEQYF. CDR3 in DNA: TGTGCCAGCAGCCCCAAGCCGGGGATTATTGTTAGCTCCTACGAGCAGTACTTC.

J is TRBJ2-5 and V is TRBV28; TRBD1 aligns across 9 bases. V dropped 4 bases and J dropped 5; count of bases not matched to a gene: 11. The V gene's germline CDR1 is MDHEN and CDR2 SYDVKM. The CDR3 contains 16 residues. The CDR3 coding sequence is TGTGCCAGCAGTTACTTCTTACAGGGGGCGGGGGAGACCCAGTACTTC. This encodes CASSYFLQGAGETQYF.

The chain carries TRBV19 and TRBJ2-1; tentatively, D is TRBD2 (6 bases). This CDR3 comprises 15 residues. The germline V and J ends were trimmed by 4 bases and 8 bases, with 18 bases remaining between them. Germline lookup yields CDR1 LNHDA and CDR2 SQIVND (reference sequence). The CDR3 bases are TGTGCCAGTAGTAGATTCGGGCAGGGAGGCGATGAGCAGTTCTTC. Encoded protein: CASSRFGQGGDEQFF.